One and the same sample provided the 16 T cell receptor beta chains below, sequenced in a study of cytomegalovirus exposure and HLA in healthy donors. PCR amplification relied on 60 Vbeta primers (plus 13 Jbeta primers). Sequencing used immunoSEQ multiplex PCR; TCRdb keeps in-frame clones, though not all of them. The sample yields 100,000 or so clones, over 70% seen once. Sequenced: PBMCs. Receptors originate from a male donor in good health and CMV-seronegative.

This chain joins TRBV5-1 and TRBJ2-1, with 9 bases that match TRBD1. This CDR3 contains 14 residues. Germline trimming cut 3 bases from V and 5 bases from J; bases unmatched to any gene: 3. Germline-derived CDR1 and CDR2 are SGHRS and YFSETQ. The CDR3 region is CASSSRTGDNEQFF. In DNA form, the CDR3 reads TGCGCCAGCAGCTCTCGGACAGGGGACAATGAGCAGTTCTTC.

This chain links TRBV19 with TRBJ1-2, with D hard to call. V lost 5 bases and J 4 bases, leaving 17 bases between the germline ends. The CDR3 runs 15 residues. CDR1 is LNHDA, CDR2 SQIVND, per germline (reference sequence). The CDR3 loop is CASSPGQEASYGYTF. As DNA, the CDR3 is TGTGCCAGTAGTCCAGGCCAGGAAGCCTCCTATGGCTACACCTTC. Combining the CDR3 with reference TRBV19 and TRBJ1-2 gives the whole variable domain DGGITQSPKYLFRKEGQNVTLSCEQNLNHDAMYWYRQDPGQGLRLIYYSQIVNDFQKGDIAEGYSVSREKKESFPLTVTSAQKNPTAFYLCASSPGQEASYGYTFGSGTRLTVV.

The CDR3 reads CATSRDRRTEAFF. In DNA form, the CDR3 reads TGTGCCACCAGCAGAGATCGCCGGACTGAAGCTTTCTTT. The rearrangement uses TRBV15 and TRBJ1-1; D is uncertain. Germline CDR1 and CDR2: LNHNV and YYDKDF (reference sequence). The V and J ends lost 0 bases and 5 bases respectively, with 7 bases between them. This CDR3 region has 13 residues.

The sample holds many counts of this clone. This sequence joins TRBV4-2 and TRBJ1-4, with D possibly TRBD1 on 6 matching bases. V was clipped by 0 bases and J by 2 bases, with 10 bases between them. Germline V gives CDR1 LGHNA, CDR2 YNFKEQ. The CDR3 covers 16 residues. For the CDR3, the DNA is TGTGCCAGCAGCCAAGAGAGTACAGGGACTAATGAAAAACTGTTTTTT. Its translation is CASSQESTGTNEKLFF.

This clone has a single count. The chain combines TRBV7-2 with TRBJ1-2, with no clear D. This CDR3 comprises 14 residues. The V gene's germline CDR1 is SGHTA and CDR2 FQGNSA. The V end lost 5 bases, the J end lost 5 bases, and 15 bases lay between the germline ends. The CDR3: CASSLAVDRYGYTF. The CDR3 DNA reads as TGTGCCAGCAGCCTTGCCGTTGATAGATATGGCTACACCTTC. Complete variable domain (other parts from reference TRBV7-2 and TRBJ1-2): GAGVSQSPSNKVTEKGKDVELRCDPISGHTALYWYRQSLGQGLEFLIYFQGNSAPDKSGLPSDRFSAERTGGSVSTLTIQRTQQEDSAVYLCASSLAVDRYGYTFGSGTRLTVV.

In its sample, this clone was seen once. J is TRBJ1-1 and V is TRBV9; D is perhaps TRBD1 (5 bases). The CDR3 runs to 20 residues. Looked up from germline, CDR1 is SGDLS and CDR2 is YYNGEE. V was pared by 2 bases and J by 2 bases, with 28 bases between. CDR3 sequence: CASSVADGGWWQNLNTEAFF. The CDR3 nucleotides are TGTGCCAGCAGCGTCGCTGACGGGGGTTGGTGGCAGAACTTAAACACTGAAGCTTTCTTT.

This chain uses TRBV28 with TRBJ2-1; D may be TRBD2 (6 bases). CDR3 length: 16 residues. CDR1 MDHEN and CDR2 SYDVKM come from the germline V gene. The V end was cut by 2 bases, the J end by 9 bases, with 20 bases between. CDR3 protein: CASSLGGGMGRSEQFF. The CDR3 DNA sequence: TGTGCCAGCAGTTTAGGCGGCGGGATGGGTCGGAGTGAGCAGTTCTTC.

The rearrangement uses TRBV7-8 and TRBJ1-4; TRBD1 aligns across 7 bases. Germline V gives CDR1 SGHVS, CDR2 FQNEAQ. Trimming cost V 5 bases and J 2 bases; bases outside gene matches: 11. This CDR3 contains 17 residues. The CDR3 region has the DNA TGTGCCAGCAGCACACGCAGGGGGGAAGGGACTAATGAAAAACTGTTTTTT. This sequence encodes CASSTRRGEGTNEKLFF.

The gene calls are TRBV9 and TRBJ2-3; a possible D gene is TRBD2 (5 bases). CDR1 and CDR2 from the germline V gene are SGDLS and YYNGEE. V was cut by 4 bases and J by 2 bases, with 17 bases left in between. This CDR3 has 16 amino acids. CDR3 nucleotides: TGTGCCAGCAGCTCCCGCGGAGCGGCCATCACAGATACGCAGTATTTT. Its translation: CASSSRGAAITDTQYF.

The V call is TRBV29-1, the J call TRBJ2-3; weak D call: TRBD2 (5 bases). V was cut by 8 bases and J by 0 bases, with 18 bases left in between. The CDR3 has 15 residues. Germline V gene data show CDR1 as SQVTM and CDR2 as ANQGSEA. CDR3 DNA sequence: TGCAGCCTTGCGGTAGCGAGTACTAGCACAGATACGCAGTATTTT. Translation: CSLAVASTSTDTQYF.

The J gene is TRBJ2-7, the V gene TRBV9, with a weak D call TRBD1 (5 bases). Trimming shortened V by 8 bases and J by 1 base, and 19 bases separated the two germline ends. The germline V gene encodes CDR1 SGDLS and CDR2 YYNGEE. The CDR3 covers 15 residues. The CDR3 spells CARGKSKGVSYEQYF. CDR3 sequence (DNA): TGTGCCAGGGGAAAAAGTAAAGGGGTTTCCTACGAGCAGTACTTC. Looking up the rest from reference TRBV9 and TRBJ2-7 gives the full variable domain: DSGVTQTPKHLITATGQRVTLRCSPRSGDLSVYWYQQSLDQGLQFLIQYYNGEERAKGNILERFSAQQFPDLHSELNLSSLELGDSALYFCARGKSKGVSYEQYFGPGTRLTVT.

The V and J genes are TRBV28 and TRBJ2-2; a possible D gene is TRBD2 (6 bases). V lost 1 base, J lost 4 bases, and 13 bases lay in between. The CDR3 consists of 16 residues. CDR1 and CDR2 from the germline V gene are MDHEN and SYDVKM. CDR3 sequence: CASSLSPSAATGELFF. The CDR3 coding sequence is TGTGCCAGCAGTTTATCCCCTAGCGCGGCCACCGGGGAGCTGTTTTTT.

This chain uses TRBV7-9 with TRBJ1-2; D gene uncertain. V shed 5 bases and J shed 6 bases, with 16 bases lying between them. The CDR3 has 14 amino acids. CDR1 SEHNR and CDR2 FQNEAQ come from the germline V gene (reference sequence). The CDR3 reads CASSLGVSVNGYTF. The DNA of the CDR3 is TGTGCCAGCAGCCTCGGGGTTTCGGTTAATGGCTACACCTTC.

This clone was seen many times. V usage is TRBV28 and J usage is TRBJ1-5; D is undetermined. Per germline, CDR1 MDHEN and CDR2 SYDVKM. This CDR3 is built from 15 residues. Trimming stripped 3 bases from V and 4 bases from J, with 13 bases between. The chain's CDR3 is CASSFSAGGNQPQHF. The CDR3 DNA reads TGTGCCAGCAGTTTTTCGGCAGGAGGGAATCAGCCCCAGCATTTT.

V gene TRBV30 combines with J gene TRBJ1-1; D possibly corresponds to TRBD1 (5 bases). This CDR3 is built from 17 residues. CDR1 and CDR2 (germline): GTSNPN, SVGIG (reference sequence). V lost 0 bases and J lost 4, with 21 bases in between. CDR3 loop: CAWSVKGFGPESTEAFF. Here the CDR3 DNA reads TGTGCCTGGAGTGTAAAGGGGTTTGGGCCCGAGAGCACTGAAGCTTTCTTT.

The CDR3 sequence is CASSLSSGYDEQFF. DNA of the CDR3: TGTGCCAGCAGCTTGTCTAGCGGGTATGATGAGCAGTTCTTC. The rearrangement joins TRBV5-6 to TRBJ2-1, with TRBD2 identical over 8 bases. This CDR3 has 14 residues. The germline V gene encodes CDR1 SGHDT and CDR2 YYEEEE. After removal of 1 base from V and 8 bases from J, the junction contained 5 bases not matched to a gene.